The rows below give T cell receptor beta chains drawn from one sample of a study of cytomegalovirus exposure and HLA in healthy donors. Libraries were prepared by immunoSEQ multiplex PCR; TCRdb keeps only in-frame clonotypes and omits some of them. The sample includes about 150,000 clones, less than 65% seen only once; the top ten take 3%. Sequenced: PBMCs. These receptors all stem from a woman in her thirties in good health and CMV-seropositive. CDR3s include the opening cysteine and the closing phenylalanine or tryptophan. D genes are given only for firm matches. Clone sizes are given selectively: once, few, many, or a class where the clone is expanded.

>once|TRBJ2-7|TRBV5-3|-
TGTGCCAGAAGCTTAATCCGGGGAAAGAGCTACGAGCAGTACTTC
CARSLIRGKSYEQYF
>few|TRBJ2-1|TRBV6-1|-
TGTGCCAGCACCCTTACTCAAACAGACAATGAGCAGTTCTTC
CASTLTQTDNEQFF
>-|TRBJ2-1|TRBV6-4|TRBD2
TGTGCCAGCAGTGAGCGGGGGGTGGGTGAGCAGTTCTTC
CASSERGVGEQFF
>-|TRBJ1-1|TRBV7-2|-
TGTGCCAGCAGCTTAGATCGGGTGAACACTGAAGCTTTCTTT
CASSLDRVNTEAFF
>-|TRBJ2-7|TRBV20-1|-
TGCAGTGCTAGGGGAGTCTACGAGCAGTACTTC
CSARGVYEQYF
>few|TRBJ2-2|TRBV6-5|-
TGTGCCAGCCGGAACAGGGATATGAACACCGGGGAGCTGTTTTTT
CASRNRDMNTGELFF
>-|TRBJ1-5|TRBV10-3|-
TGTGCCATCAGAAGACAACAAGAATCGCCCCAGCATTTT
CAIRRQQESPQHF
>-|TRBJ1-4|TRBV5-1|TRBD1
TGCGCCAGCAGCCATGGACAGGGGGCGTCTAATGAAAAACTGTTTTTT
CASSHGQGASNEKLFF
>few|TRBJ2-3|TRBV7-9|-
TGTGCCAGCAGCGGAGCTGGAGCAGATACGCAGTATTTT
CASSGAGADTQYF
>-|TRBJ2-2|TRBV9|-
TGTGCCAGCAGCGTAGGTGGTACGGGTACCGGGGAGCTGTTTTTT
CASSVGGTGTGELFF
>-|TRBJ1-1|TRBV29-1|-
TGCAGCGTTCGCCCACAGCAAAACAGCTATGAAGCTTTCTTT
CSVRPQQNSYEAFF
>-|TRBJ2-5|TRBV11-2|TRBD1
TGTGCCAGCAGCTTAGTGGGGACAGGGAAAGAGACCCAGTACTTC
CASSLVGTGKETQYF
>-|TRBJ2-7|TRBV18|-
TGTGCCAGCTCACTGGGACAAAGTACCGAGCAGTACTTC
CASSLGQSTEQYF
>few|TRBJ2-3|TRBV6-4|-
TGTGCCAGCAGTGCCGAATTCGGAGCAGATACGCAGTATTTT
CASSAEFGADTQYF
>-|TRBJ1-5|TRBV19|-
TGTGCCAGTAGTAATCGGGGAAACAATCAGCCCCAGCATTTT
CASSNRGNNQPQHF
>-|TRBJ2-5|TRBV7-7|TRBD2
TGTGCCAGCAGCTTAGTGGGCGGGGGGGGAGAGACCCAGTACTTC
CASSLVGGGGETQYF
>-|TRBJ1-1|TRBV30|-
TGTGCCTGGAGTCTACAGAGAACTGAAGCTTTCTTT
CAWSLQRTEAFF
>-|TRBJ2-1|TRBV7-2|-
TGTGCCAGCAGCTTGGGACTTCTGGAGTTCTTC
CASSLGLLEFF
>-|TRBJ2-1|TRBV11-2|TRBD2
TGTGCCAGCAGGGACCTAGCGGGGAGCAAGACGCCCTCCTACAATGAGCAGTTCTTC
CASRDLAGSKTPSYNEQFF
>-|TRBJ1-5|TRBV6-5|-
TGTGCCAGCAGTTACTCGGGGGCGCAGGGCAATCAGCCCCAGCATTTT
CASSYSGAQGNQPQHF
>few|TRBJ2-5|TRBV5-1|TRBD1
TGCGCCAGCAGCTTGGGACAGGGGTACCAAGAGACCCAGTACTTC
CASSLGQGYQETQYF
>-|TRBJ1-5|TRBV28|-
TGTGCCAGATACGTACAGGGATTTGGCAATCAGCCCCAGCATTTT
CARYVQGFGNQPQHF
>-|TRBJ2-2|TRBV6-6|TRBD2
TGTGCCAGCTCCGGGCGGGAGATAGTCACCGGGGAGCTGTTTTTT
CASSGREIVTGELFF
>-|TRBJ2-1|TRBV10-3|TRBD2
TGTGCCATCAGTGATGCGGGGGTCTACAATGAGCAGTTCTTC
CAISDAGVYNEQFF
>-|TRBJ2-3|TRBV13|-
TGTGCCAGCAGCTTAGACAGGGTGGATACGCAGTATTTT
CASSLDRVDTQYF
>-|TRBJ2-7|TRBV5-4|TRBD2
TGTGCCAGCAGCACCTCTAGCGGGAGGTCCCACGAGCAGTACTTC
CASSTSSGRSHEQYF
>few|TRBJ2-6|TRBV6-1|-
TGTGCCAGCAGTGAGGGCAGCTCTGGGGCCAACGTCCTGACTTTC
CASSEGSSGANVLTF
>-|TRBJ2-1|TRBV25-1|-
TGTGCCAGCAGTGACCTGAGGGTGGGGTACAATGAGCAGTTCTTC
CASSDLRVGYNEQFF
>-|TRBJ2-3|TRBV9|TRBD2
TGTGCCAGCAGCCACCGGACTAGCGGGAGAACAGATACGCAGTATTTT
CASSHRTSGRTDTQYF
>-|TRBJ2-5|TRBV7-8|-
TGTGCCAGCAGCTTAGTGCCATACGAGGGGACCCAGTACTTC
CASSLVPYEGTQYF
>once|TRBJ1-5|TRBV28|TRBD1
TGTGCCAGTGACAGGGGCGTCAATCAGCCCCAGCATTTT
CASDRGVNQPQHF
>-|TRBJ1-5|TRBV6-6|-
TGTGCCAGTTCCGGACAAGGGCGCAATCAGCCCCAGCATTTT
CASSGQGRNQPQHF
>-|TRBJ1-1|TRBV19|TRBD1
TGTGCCAGTAGTATTGGGACAGGGGGCCTTCTTGAAGCTTTCTTT
CASSIGTGGLLEAFF
>-|TRBJ2-5|TRBV5-1|TRBD2
TGCGCCAGCAGCTCCGGACTAGCGGGAGGCCTAGCCCAGTACTTC
CASSSGLAGGLAQYF
>few|TRBJ1-1|TRBV6-6|TRBD1
TGTGCCAGCAGTCCGACAGGGGCCTGGAAGACTGAAGCTTTCTTT
CASSPTGAWKTEAFF
>few|TRBJ1-5|TRBV6-6|TRBD1
TGTGCCAGCAGTTGGGGGACAGGGAATCTTCAGCCCCAGCATTTT
CASSWGTGNLQPQHF
>-|TRBJ2-1|TRBV2|TRBD2
TGTGCCAGCAAAGGGGGGCTAGCGGGTGAGCAGTTCTTC
CASKGGLAGEQFF
>-|TRBJ2-1|TRBV4-1|TRBD2
TGCGCCAGCAGCTCCCCCGCGGGGGGGGGAAGACTGGGTAGTGAGCAGTTCTTC
CASSSPAGGGRLGSEQFF
>few|TRBJ2-5|TRBV30|-
TGTGCCTGGAGTGGATGGACAATCCAAGAGACCCAGTACTTC
CAWSGWTIQETQYF
>few|TRBJ1-4|TRBV5-5|-
TGTGCCAGCAGCCTCGGACAGTATAATGAAAAACTGTTTTTT
CASSLGQYNEKLFF
>-|TRBJ2-4|TRBV11-3|-
TGTGCCAGCAGCTTAGAGAAAGGCGGCAAAAACATTCAGTACTTC
CASSLEKGGKNIQYF
>once|TRBJ1-2|TRBV5-6|-
TGTGCCAGCAGCTCGAGGAGGGGGGGGTATGGCTACACCTTC
CASSSRRGGYGYTF
>few|TRBJ1-3|TRBV5-6|TRBD1
TGTGCCAGCAGCGAAGGGACAGCTGGAAACACCATATATTTT
CASSEGTAGNTIYF
>-|TRBJ2-2|TRBV7-8|TRBD1
TGTGCCAGCAGCCGAGGGGGCAGGACGAACACCGGGGAGCTGTTTTTT
CASSRGGRTNTGELFF
>-|TRBJ1-1|TRBV25-1|-
TGTGCCAGCTTGGCAGGGGCTTACGACACTGAAGCTTTCTTT
CASLAGAYDTEAFF
>-|TRBJ1-3|TRBV2|-
TGTGCCAGCAGTGAACTCAGGGGAAACACCATATATTTT
CASSELRGNTIYF
>-|TRBJ2-7|TRBV7-8|TRBD1
TGTGCCAGCAGCTTAGCGCCGGGACAGGGCCCCTACGAGCAGTACTTC
CASSLAPGQGPYEQYF
>-|TRBJ1-1|TRBV5-1|-
TGCGCCAGCAGCTTGGCCCGACCTAGCACTGAAGCTTTCTTT
CASSLARPSTEAFF
>-|TRBJ2-1|TRBV28|-
-
CASSFGGGAGFF